This is a list of T cell receptor beta chains from one sample in a study of T cell changes during pregnancy in multiple sclerosis. Only in-frame clones appear in the TCRdb table, and some are missing; sequencing was by immunoSEQ multiplex PCR. The sample shows more than 35,000 clones, 90% of them seen only once. The sequenced sample was CD4+ T cells from peripheral blood mononuclear cells, obtained in the first trimester of pregnancy. The receptors derive from a female donor in good health, enrolled as a control in a pregnancy study. CDR3s include the opening cysteine and the closing phenylalanine or tryptophan. D genes are given only for firm matches. Some rows mark clone size as missing; the rest say once, few, many or name a class of expanded clone.

V: TRBV9
J: TRBJ2-3
D: -
size: once
DNA: TGTGCCAGCAGCGTAGGAGGAGGACGGCCGACCACAGATACGCAGTATTTT
CDR3: CASSVGGGRPTTDTQYF

V: TRBV7-2
J: TRBJ1-1
D: -
size: -
DNA: TGTGCCAGCAGCTCACGGGAGGGAAGGGGCACTGAAGCTTTCTTT
CDR3: CASSSREGRGTEAFF

V: TRBV6-5
J: TRBJ1-2
D: -
size: -
DNA: TGTGCCAGCAGGTCAACAGGCACTAACTATGGCTACACCTTC
CDR3: CASRSTGTNYGYTF

V: TRBV7-9
J: TRBJ1-1
D: TRBD1
size: -
DNA: TGTGCCAGCAGCTTAGGAGACAGGGGTAACACTGAAGCTTTCTTT
CDR3: CASSLGDRGNTEAFF

V: TRBV7-2
J: TRBJ2-5
D: -
size: -
DNA: TGTGCCAGCAGCCCCTACCCCCCAGAGACCCAGTACTTC
CDR3: CASSPYPPETQYF

V: TRBV19
J: TRBJ2-7
D: -
size: -
DNA: TGTGCCAGTAGTATACACCGTCGAGGGCCCCTCTACGAGCAGTACTTC
CDR3: CASSIHRRGPLYEQYF

V: TRBV5-6
J: TRBJ2-5
D: TRBD2
size: -
DNA: TGTGCCAGCAGCTTGACCCGGGCGGGGGCCCAGTACTTC
CDR3: CASSLTRAGAQYF

V: TRBV30
J: TRBJ1-1
D: -
size: -
DNA: TGTGCCTGGACCCAGGGATACGAAGCTTTCTTT
CDR3: CAWTQGYEAFF

V: TRBV7-3
J: TRBJ1-1
D: -
size: -
DNA: TGTGCCAGCAGACAAAACGCCGGGGGGAGCACTGAAGCTTTCTTT
CDR3: CASRQNAGGSTEAFF

V: TRBV4-2
J: TRBJ1-2
D: -
size: medium-sized
DNA: TGTGCCAGCAGCCAAGATCAAACTAACTATGGCTACACCTTC
CDR3: CASSQDQTNYGYTF

V: TRBV7-2
J: TRBJ2-5
D: TRBD2
size: once
DNA: TGTGCCAGCAGCCCGCCGGGGTTAGCGGGGGGGCTGGAGACCCAGTACTTC
CDR3: CASSPPGLAGGLETQYF

V: TRBV9
J: TRBJ2-3
D: TRBD2
size: -
DNA: TGTGCCAGCAGCGTAGTAGGCGGGGGGGCCTTTGGTACAGATACGCAGTATTTT
CDR3: CASSVVGGGAFGTDTQYF

V: TRBV11-3
J: TRBJ1-2
D: -
size: -
DNA: TGTGCCAGCAGCTTAACAGGTTCCTACTGGGATGGCTACACCTTC
CDR3: CASSLTGSYWDGYTF

V: TRBV29-1
J: TRBJ2-2
D: TRBD1
size: -
DNA: TGCAGCGTTCAAGCCGGGACAGGGAGTTCAACCGGGGAGCTGTTTTTT
CDR3: CSVQAGTGSSTGELFF